The 18 T cell receptor beta chains below come from one sample, sequenced in a study of T cells after yellow fever vaccination. MiXCR, run by TCRdb on the 5' RACE reads, gives a single entry per CDR3 protein. The table has hundreds of thousands of distinct CDR3 sequences, around an eighth seen once. Specimen: PBMCs, collected on the day of the yellow fever booster vaccination. All receptors come from a man aged 30 to 45 who received the YFV17D yellow fever vaccine.

This clonotype was picked up a small number of times. The chain carries TRBV7-8 and TRBJ1-3, with D hard to call. CDR1 is SGHVS and CDR2 is FQNEAQ in the germline V gene. Trimming left V 5 bases short and J 8 bases short, with 16 bases between. The CDR3 has 14 residues. CDR3 DNA: TGTGCCAGCAGCCGAGATGGCTTTTTAGACACCATATATTTT. Translating gives CASSRDGFLDTIYF.

This clonotype has just a few counts. This rearrangement joins TRBV11-1 to TRBJ2-1; 8 bases line up with TRBD2. With V trimmed by 3 bases and J by 0 bases, 1 base remained unmatched. CDR1 and CDR2 (germline): SGHAT, FQDESV (reference sequence). There are 15 residues in the CDR3. The CDR3 is CASSFSGVSYNEQFF. The CDR3 DNA sequence: TGTGCCAGCAGCTTTAGCGGGGTCTCCTACAATGAGCAGTTCTTC.

Only a few counts were recorded for this clonotype. This chain links TRBV20-1 with TRBJ1-3; D ambiguous. Germline-derived CDR1 and CDR2 are DFQATT and SNEGSKA (reference sequence). With 2 bases removed from V and 2 bases from J, the gap between germline ends came to 10 bases. This CDR3 has 14 amino acids. The CDR3 DNA reads as TGCAGTGCTAGAAAGGGAACGACTGGAAACACCATATATTTT. Its translation: CSARKGTTGNTIYF.

The V and J genes are TRBV7-2 and TRBJ2-3, with 9 bases identical to TRBD2. The germline CDR1 and CDR2 sequences are SGHTA and FQGNSA. The CDR3 extends over 15 amino acids. The V segment lost 4 bases and the J segment 2 bases; nucleotides outside the gene matches: 4. CDR3: CASSSRTSVTDTQYF. CDR3 nucleotides: TGTGCCAGCAGCTCAAGGACTAGCGTCACAGATACGCAGTATTTT.

The rearrangement links TRBV20-1 to TRBJ2-1, with 14 positions matching TRBD2. CDR3 size: 16 residues. Unmatched junction bases numbered 9, after V lost 3 bases and J lost 8 bases. Germline CDR1 DFQATT, CDR2 SNEGSKA (reference sequence). DNA of the CDR3: TGCAGTGCTAGCCCGACTAGCGGGAGGGCCCGGTATGAGCAGTTCTTC. Translation: CSASPTSGRARYEQFF.

This clonotype showed up just a few times. This chain links TRBV7-2 with TRBJ1-1; D ambiguous. CDR1 SGHTA and CDR2 FQGNSA come from the germline V gene. Deletions cut 4 bases from V and 0 bases from J, with 15 bases between. The CDR3 runs 16 residues. Here the CDR3 reads CASSSSGLGLNTEAFF. CDR3 DNA sequence: TGTGCCAGCAGCTCCTCCGGTTTGGGCCTGAACACTGAAGCTTTCTTT.

The J gene is TRBJ1-5, the V gene TRBV20-1; D is uncertain. This CDR3 has 13 residues. The germline CDR1 and CDR2 sequences are DFQATT and SNEGSKA (reference sequence). Between the trimmed V and J ends, which lost 6 bases and 5 bases, there was a span of 14 bases. As DNA, the CDR3 is TGCAGTGCAAGAAATGGGAGAGATCAGCCCCAGCATTTT. Protein sequence: CSARNGRDQPQHF.

In DNA form, the CDR3 reads TGTGCCAGCAGCCTTACAGGACTCTCTGGGGCCAACGTCCTGACTTTC. Protein sequence: CASSLTGLSGANVLTF. The chain has TRBV6-2 or TRBV6-3 and TRBJ2-6, with D perhaps assigned TRBD1 or TRBD2 (5 bases each). The CDR3 totals 16 residues. Per germline, CDR1 MNHEY and CDR2 SVGEGT. Trimming pared 6 bases from V and 0 bases from J, leaving 12 bases between.

This chain connects TRBV20-1 to TRBJ2-4; 9 nucleotides line up with TRBD2. The germline V gene has CDR1 DFQATT and CDR2 SNEGSKA (reference sequence). This CDR3 comprises 16 residues. Losses at the gene ends were 1 base for V and 8 bases for J; bases not matched to a gene: 12. The CDR3 reads CSARGGGSGSLDIQYF. In nucleotides, the CDR3 is TGCAGTGCTAGAGGTGGTGGTAGCGGGAGTTTAGACATTCAGTACTTC.

This clonotype was detected ten times or more. The chain joins TRBV12-3 or TRBV12-4 to TRBJ2-7; D is perhaps TRBD2 (6 bases). Trimming removed 7 bases from V and 4 bases from J, with 14 bases in between. This CDR3 spans 13 amino acids. The CDR3 region has the DNA TGTGCCAGCACCTCGGGACTCGGTTACGAGCAGTACTTC. Protein product: CASTSGLGYEQYF.

The table lists this clonotype with a count of one. The chain recombines TRBV6-1 with TRBJ2-3; D may correspond to TRBD1 or TRBD2 (7 bases each). The CDR3 totals 14 residues. Trimming shortened V by 7 bases and J by 3 bases, and 14 bases separated the two germline ends. In germline, CDR1 is MNHNS, CDR2 SASEGT. CDR3 nucleotides: TGTGCCAGCAACCCAGGGGGAGGGACAGATACGCAGTATTTT. As protein: CASNPGGGTDTQYF.

This clonotype was found a few times. V is TRBV12-3 or TRBV12-4 and J is TRBJ1-1; no firm D call. The V end was cut by 6 bases, the J end by 1 base, with 9 bases between. This CDR3 contains 13 residues. CDR3 nucleotide sequence: TGTGCCAGCAGCCAGGACGAGAACACTGAAGCTTTCTTT. Residues: CASSQDENTEAFF.

This clonotype came up a few times. V and J are TRBV25-1 and TRBJ2-5; TRBD1 matches 7 bases. The CDR3 has 16 amino acids. Germline V gives CDR1 MGHDK, CDR2 SYGVNS. Trimming cost V 4 bases and J 5 bases; bases outside gene matches: 13. As DNA, the CDR3 is TGTGCCAGCAGTGGCTACAGGGGTCCCGCAGTGGAGACCCAGTACTTC. Protein product: CASSGYRGPAVETQYF. Filled out from reference TRBV25-1 and TRBJ2-5, the complete variable domain reads EADIYQTPRYLVIGTGKKITLECSQTMGHDKMYWYQQDPGMELHLIHYSYGVNSTEKGDLSSESTVSRIRTEHFPLTLESARPSHTSQYLCASSGYRGPAVETQYFGPGTRLLVL.

This clonotype has just a few counts. The chain carries TRBV9 and TRBJ2-1; D is perhaps TRBD2 (6 bases). Trimming pared 0 bases from V and 9 bases from J, leaving 16 bases between. Germline values: CDR1 SGDLS, CDR2 YYNGEE. The CDR3 consists of 15 residues. DNA of the CDR3: TGTGCCAGCAGCGTAGTGGGGGGACCCCTCGGTGAGCAGTTCTTC. This translates into CASSVVGGPLGEQFF.

This clonotype was picked up a small number of times. The chain couples TRBV12-3 or TRBV12-4 to TRBJ2-1; D not certain. The V and J ends lost 6 bases and 5 bases respectively, with 5 bases between them. This CDR3 comprises 11 residues. The CDR3 region has the DNA TGTGCCAGCAGGCTCCACAATGAGCAGTTCTTC. Amino acids: CASRLHNEQFF.

This clonotype was found many times. The CDR3, as DNA: TGTGCCAGTAACACCCCGGGGCACAAAAACATTCAGTACTTC. Its translation: CASNTPGHKNIQYF. The chain recombines TRBV19 with TRBJ2-4, with D tentatively TRBD1 or TRBD2 (5 bases each). Germline loops: CDR1 LNHDA, CDR2 SQIVND (reference sequence). The germline V and J ends were trimmed by 7 bases and 3 bases, with 13 bases remaining between them. The CDR3 totals 14 residues.

The table lists this clonotype with a count of one. The J gene is TRBJ2-3, the V gene TRBV12-3 or TRBV12-4; 8 nucleotides line up with TRBD2. CDR3 length: 15 amino acids. V gave up 5 bases and J gave up 2 bases; unmatched junction bases: 6. The CDR3 protein is CASSLDSGTTDTQYF. The CDR3 nucleotides are TGTGCCAGCAGTCTCGATAGCGGGACCACAGATACGCAGTATTTT.

The genes are TRBV10-1 and TRBJ2-3, with 7 nucleotides matching TRBD2. The CDR3 runs 15 residues. The ends lost 6 bases at V and 3 bases at J; junction bases unmatched: 9. The V gene's germline CDR1 is WNHNN and CDR2 SYGVQD (reference sequence). CDR3 in amino acids: CASSGLVDVTDTQYF. The DNA of the CDR3 is TGCGCCAGCAGCGGACTAGTAGATGTGACAGATACGCAGTATTTT.